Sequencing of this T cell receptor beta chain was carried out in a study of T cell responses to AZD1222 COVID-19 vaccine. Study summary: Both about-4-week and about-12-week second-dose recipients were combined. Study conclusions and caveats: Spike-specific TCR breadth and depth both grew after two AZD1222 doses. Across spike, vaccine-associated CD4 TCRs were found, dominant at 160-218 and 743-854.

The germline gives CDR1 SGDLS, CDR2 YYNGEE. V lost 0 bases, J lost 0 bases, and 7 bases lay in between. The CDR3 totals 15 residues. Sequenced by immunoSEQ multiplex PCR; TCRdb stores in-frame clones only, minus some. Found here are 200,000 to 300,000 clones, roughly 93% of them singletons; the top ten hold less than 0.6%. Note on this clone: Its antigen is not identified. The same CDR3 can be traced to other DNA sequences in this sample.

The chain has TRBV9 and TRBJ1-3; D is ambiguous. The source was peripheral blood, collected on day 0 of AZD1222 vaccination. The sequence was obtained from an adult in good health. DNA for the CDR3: TGTGCCAGCAGCGTAGGGGGTGTCTCTGGAAACACCATATATTTT. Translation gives CASSVGGVSGNTIYF.